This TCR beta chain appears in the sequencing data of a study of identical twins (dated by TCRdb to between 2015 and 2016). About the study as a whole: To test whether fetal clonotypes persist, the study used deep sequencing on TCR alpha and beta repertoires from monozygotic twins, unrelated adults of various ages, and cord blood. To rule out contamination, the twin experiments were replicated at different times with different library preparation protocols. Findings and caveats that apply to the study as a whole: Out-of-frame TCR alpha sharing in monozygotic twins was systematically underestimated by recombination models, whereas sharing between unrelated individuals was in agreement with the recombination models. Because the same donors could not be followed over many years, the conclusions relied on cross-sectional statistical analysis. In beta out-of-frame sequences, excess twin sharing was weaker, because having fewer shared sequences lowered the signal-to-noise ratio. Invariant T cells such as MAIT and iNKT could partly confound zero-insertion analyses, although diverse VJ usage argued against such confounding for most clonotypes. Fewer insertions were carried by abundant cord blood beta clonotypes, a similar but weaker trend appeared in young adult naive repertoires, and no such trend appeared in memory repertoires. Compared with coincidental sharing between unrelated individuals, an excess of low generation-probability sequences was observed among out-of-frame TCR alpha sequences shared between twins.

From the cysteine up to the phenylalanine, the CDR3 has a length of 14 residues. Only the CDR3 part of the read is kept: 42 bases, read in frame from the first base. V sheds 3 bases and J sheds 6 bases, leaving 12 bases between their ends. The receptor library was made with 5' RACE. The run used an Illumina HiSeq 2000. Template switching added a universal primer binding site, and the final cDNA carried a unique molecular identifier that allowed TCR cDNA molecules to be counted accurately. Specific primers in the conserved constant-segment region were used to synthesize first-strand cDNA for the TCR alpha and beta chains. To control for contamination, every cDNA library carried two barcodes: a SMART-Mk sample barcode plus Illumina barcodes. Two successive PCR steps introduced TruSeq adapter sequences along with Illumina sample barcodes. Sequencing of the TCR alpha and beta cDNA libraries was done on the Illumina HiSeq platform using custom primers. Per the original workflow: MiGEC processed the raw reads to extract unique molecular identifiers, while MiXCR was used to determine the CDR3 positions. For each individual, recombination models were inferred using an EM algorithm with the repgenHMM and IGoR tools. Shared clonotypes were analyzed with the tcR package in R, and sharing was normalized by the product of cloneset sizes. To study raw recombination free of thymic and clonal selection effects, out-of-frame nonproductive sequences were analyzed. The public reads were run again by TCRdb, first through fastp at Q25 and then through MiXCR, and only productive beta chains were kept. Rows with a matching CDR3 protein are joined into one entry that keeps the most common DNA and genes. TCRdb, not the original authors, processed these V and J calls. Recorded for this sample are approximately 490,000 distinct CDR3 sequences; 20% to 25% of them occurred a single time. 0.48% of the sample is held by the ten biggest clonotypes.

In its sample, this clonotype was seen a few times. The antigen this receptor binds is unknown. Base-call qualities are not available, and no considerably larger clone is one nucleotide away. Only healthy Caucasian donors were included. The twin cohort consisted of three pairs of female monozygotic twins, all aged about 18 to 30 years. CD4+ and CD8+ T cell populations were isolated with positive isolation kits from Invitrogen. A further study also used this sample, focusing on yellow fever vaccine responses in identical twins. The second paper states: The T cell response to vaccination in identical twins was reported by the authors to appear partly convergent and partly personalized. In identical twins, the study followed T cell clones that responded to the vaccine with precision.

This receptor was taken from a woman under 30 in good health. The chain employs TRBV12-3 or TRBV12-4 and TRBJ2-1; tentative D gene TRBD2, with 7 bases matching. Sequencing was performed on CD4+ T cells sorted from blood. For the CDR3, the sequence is CASSLGGARNEQFF. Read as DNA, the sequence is TGTGCCAGCAGTTTGGGGGGGGCCCGCAATGAGCAGTTCTTC.